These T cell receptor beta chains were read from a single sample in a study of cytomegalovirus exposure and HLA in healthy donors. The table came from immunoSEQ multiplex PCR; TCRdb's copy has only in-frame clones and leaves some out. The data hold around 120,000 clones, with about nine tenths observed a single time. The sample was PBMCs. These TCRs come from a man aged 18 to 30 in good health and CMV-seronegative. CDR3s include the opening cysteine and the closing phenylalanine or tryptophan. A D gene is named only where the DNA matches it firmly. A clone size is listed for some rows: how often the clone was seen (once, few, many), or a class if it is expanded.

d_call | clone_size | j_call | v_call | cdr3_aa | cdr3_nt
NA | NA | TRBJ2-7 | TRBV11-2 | CASSLGGPYEQYF | TGTGCCAGCAGCTTGGGGGGTCCTTACGAGCAGTACTTC
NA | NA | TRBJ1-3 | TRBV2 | CASRRTLFRSSGNTIYF | TGTGCCAGCCGGCGGACACTTTTTCGGAGCTCTGGAAACACCATATATTTT
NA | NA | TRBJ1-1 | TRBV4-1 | CASSQSGQNTEAFF | TGCGCCAGCAGCCAATCGGGACAGAACACTGAAGCTTTCTTT
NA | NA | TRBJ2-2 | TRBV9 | CASSYRARAGGGELFF | TGTGCCAGCAGCTACCGGGCCCGGGCCGGGGGCGGGGAGCTGTTTTTT
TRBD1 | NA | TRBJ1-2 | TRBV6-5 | CASSRQGSFHGYTF | TGTGCCAGCAGTAGACAGGGTTCTTTCCATGGCTACACCTTC
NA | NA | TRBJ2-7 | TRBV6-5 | CASRISLDSPYEQYF | TGTGCCAGCAGGATCTCACTCGACAGCCCCTACGAGCAGTACTTC
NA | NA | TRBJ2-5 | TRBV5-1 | CASSPGDYYQETQYF | TGCGCCAGCAGCCCAGGGGACTACTATCAAGAGACCCAGTACTTC
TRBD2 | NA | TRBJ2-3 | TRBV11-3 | CASSSRTGLAATDTQYF | TGTGCCAGCAGCTCCCGGACGGGACTAGCGGCCACAGATACGCAGTATTTT
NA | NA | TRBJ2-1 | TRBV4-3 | CASSQERGRDEQFF | TGCGCCAGCAGCCAAGAAAGGGGGAGAGATGAGCAGTTCTTC
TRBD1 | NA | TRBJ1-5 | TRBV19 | CASRSGGSGPNQPQHF | TGTGCCAGTAGATCAGGGGGATCAGGCCCCAATCAGCCCCAGCATTTT
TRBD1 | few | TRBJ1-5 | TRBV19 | CASRRTGYSNQPQHF | TGTGCCAGTAGGAGGACAGGTTATAGCAATCAGCCCCAGCATTTT
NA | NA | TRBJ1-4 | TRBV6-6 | CASSRGTFEKLFF | TGTGCCAGCAGCCGAGGGACATTTGAAAAACTGTTTTTT
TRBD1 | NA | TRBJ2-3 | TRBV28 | CASSGQGTDTQYF | TGTGCCAGCAGCGGACAGGGCACAGATACGCAGTATTTT
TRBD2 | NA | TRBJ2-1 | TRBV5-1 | CASSTGTSGTWGNEQFF | TGCGCCAGCAGCACCGGGACTAGCGGGACTTGGGGCAATGAGCAGTTCTTC
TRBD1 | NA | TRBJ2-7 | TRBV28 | CASSLGQDEQYF | TGTGCCAGCAGTTTAGGACAGGACGAGCAGTACTTC
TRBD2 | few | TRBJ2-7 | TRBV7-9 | CASSLVGLAGVEQYF | TGTGCCAGCAGCTTAGTGGGACTAGCGGGAGTTGAGCAGTACTTC
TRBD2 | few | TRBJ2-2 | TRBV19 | CASSIASGGAGELFF | TGTGCCAGTAGTATAGCTAGCGGGGGGGCCGGGGAGCTGTTTTTT
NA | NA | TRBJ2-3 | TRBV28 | CASKVGGTDTQYF | TGTGCCAGCAAAGTGGGCGGCACAGATACGCAGTATTTT
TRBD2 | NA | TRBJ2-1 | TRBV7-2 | CASRYPGGYNEQFF | TGTGCCAGCAGATACCCGGGGGGCTACAATGAGCAGTTCTTC
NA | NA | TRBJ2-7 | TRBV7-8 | CASSLEPRVEQYF | TGTGCCAGCAGCTTAGAACCCAGGGTCGAGCAGTACTTC
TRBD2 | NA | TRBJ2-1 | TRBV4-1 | CASSQAFGGGSYNEQFF | TGCGCCAGCAGCCAAGCCTTTGGGGGGGGGTCATACAATGAGCAGTTCTTC
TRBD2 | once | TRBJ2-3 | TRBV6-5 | CASRGLAVTDTQYF | TGTGCCAGCAGGGGACTAGCCGTCACAGATACGCAGTATTTT
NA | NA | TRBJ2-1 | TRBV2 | CASSVRSQTQYNEQFF | TGTGCCAGCAGTGTTAGGTCTCAGACTCAATACAATGAGCAGTTCTTC
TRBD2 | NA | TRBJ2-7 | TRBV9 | CASSSPGGYEQYF | TGTGCCAGCAGCAGTCCGGGGGGCTACGAGCAGTACTTC
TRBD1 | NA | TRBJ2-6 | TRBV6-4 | CASSDGAGGNSGANVLTF | TGTGCCAGCAGTGACGGGGCAGGGGGAAACTCTGGGGCCAACGTCCTGACTTTC
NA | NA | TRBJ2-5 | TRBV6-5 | CASSYTRDFQETQYF | TGTGCCAGCAGTTACACACGGGACTTCCAAGAGACCCAGTACTTC
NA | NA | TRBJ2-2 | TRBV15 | CATSRDYPPGVTGELFF | TGTGCCACCAGCAGAGATTATCCGCCCGGGGTCACCGGGGAGCTGTTTTTT
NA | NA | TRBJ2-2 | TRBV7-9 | CASSLALDSGELFF | TGTGCCAGCAGCTTAGCGCTCGACTCCGGGGAGCTGTTTTTT
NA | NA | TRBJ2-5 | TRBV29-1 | CSVQLTVQETQYF | TGCAGCGTTCAATTGACAGTACAAGAGACCCAGTACTTC
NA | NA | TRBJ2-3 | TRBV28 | CASRAGRRESSTDTQYF | TGTGCCAGCAGGGCGGGGCGGAGAGAATCGAGCACAGATACGCAGTATTTT
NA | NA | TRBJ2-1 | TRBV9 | CASSVVPGTEGEQFF | TGTGCCAGCAGCGTAGTCCCGGGGACTGAGGGTGAGCAGTTCTTC
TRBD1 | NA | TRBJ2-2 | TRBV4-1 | CASSQLGQGVSGELFF | TGCGCCAGCAGCCAACTGGGACAGGGGGTTTCCGGGGAGCTGTTTTTT
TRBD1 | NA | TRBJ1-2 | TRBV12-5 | CASASPSGQGGGSYGYTF | TGTGCTAGTGCCTCTCCGAGCGGACAGGGTGGGGGTAGCTATGGCTACACCTTC
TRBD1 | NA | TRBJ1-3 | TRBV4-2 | CASSQGRDSSGNTIYF | TGTGCCAGCAGCCAGGGACGGGACAGCTCTGGAAACACCATATATTTT
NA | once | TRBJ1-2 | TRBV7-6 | CASSRTTAPVEYGYTF | TGTGCCAGCAGCCGGACGACAGCTCCAGTCGAATATGGCTACACCTTC
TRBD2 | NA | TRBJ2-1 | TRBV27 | CASSSKIAGWSSYNEQFF | TGTGCCAGCAGTTCCAAGATAGCGGGATGGAGCTCCTACAATGAGCAGTTCTTC
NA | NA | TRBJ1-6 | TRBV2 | CASIPDRVSNSPLHF | TGTGCCAGCATTCCGGACAGAGTTTCAAATTCACCCCTCCACTTT
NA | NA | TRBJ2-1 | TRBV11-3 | CASSLGGRDEQFF | TGTGCCAGCAGCTTAGGCGGGCGTGATGAGCAGTTCTTC
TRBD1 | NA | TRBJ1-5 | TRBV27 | CASRTGQGAINQPQHF | TGTGCCAGCAGAACGGGACAGGGGGCGATTAATCAGCCCCAGCATTTT
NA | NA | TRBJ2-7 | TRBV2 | CASCLGGYSTYEQYF | TGTGCCAGCTGCCTGGGAGGATATTCGACCTACGAGCAGTACTTC
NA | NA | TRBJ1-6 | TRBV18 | CASSSSLSNSPLHF | TGTGCCAGCTCCTCGAGTCTCTCCAATTCACCCCTCCACTTT
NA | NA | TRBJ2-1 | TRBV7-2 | CASTMDRAYNEQFF | TGTGCCAGCACCATGGATCGGGCCTACAATGAGCAGTTCTTC
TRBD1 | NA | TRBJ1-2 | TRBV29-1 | CSVEGQGFAVYGYTF | TGCAGCGTTGAAGGACAGGGATTCGCGGTCTATGGCTACACCTTC
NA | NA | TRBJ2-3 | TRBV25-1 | CASSEYSGVLDTQYF | TGTGCCAGCAGTGAATATTCCGGGGTTTTAGATACGCAGTATTTT
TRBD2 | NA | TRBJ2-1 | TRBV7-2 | CASSYKWEGEQFF | TGTGCCAGCAGCTATAAATGGGAGGGGGAGCAGTTCTTC
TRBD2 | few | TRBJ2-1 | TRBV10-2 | CASTGTSGYNEQFF | TGCGCCAGCACGGGGACTAGCGGGTACAATGAGCAGTTCTTC
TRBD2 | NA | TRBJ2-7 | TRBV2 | CASGGLAREQYF | TGTGCCAGCGGGGGACTAGCGAGGGAGCAGTACTTC
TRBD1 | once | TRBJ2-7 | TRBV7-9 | CASLGQHYEQYF | TGTGCCAGCTTGGGACAGCACTACGAGCAGTACTTC
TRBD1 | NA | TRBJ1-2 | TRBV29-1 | CSVDVQGAPRDGYTF | TGCAGCGTTGATGTTCAGGGGGCGCCCCGGGATGGCTACACCTTC
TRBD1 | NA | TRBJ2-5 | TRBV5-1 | CASKLAGGETQYF | TGCGCCAGCAAGTTAGCAGGGGGCGAGACCCAGTACTTC
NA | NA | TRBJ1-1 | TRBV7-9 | CASGFEMNTEAFF | TGTGCCAGCGGTTTCGAGATGAACACTGAAGCTTTCTTT
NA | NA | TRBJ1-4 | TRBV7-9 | CASSGTPGGEKLFF | TGTGCCAGCAGCGGGACTCCGGGGGGTGAAAAACTGTTTTTT
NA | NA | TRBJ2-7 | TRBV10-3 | CALSEGMSFYEQYF | TGTGCTCTCTCAGAGGGTATGTCCTTCTACGAGCAGTACTTC
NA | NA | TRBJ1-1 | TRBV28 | CASRTLNTEAFF | TGTGCCAGCAGGACACTGAACACTGAAGCTTTCTTT
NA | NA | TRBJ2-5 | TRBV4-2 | CASSPYRDIEETQYF | TGTGCCAGCAGCCCGTACCGGGACATAGAAGAGACCCAGTACTTC
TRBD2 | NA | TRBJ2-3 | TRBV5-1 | CASRPGGLSTDTQYF | TGCGCCAGCAGACCGGGAGGACTCAGCACAGATACGCAGTATTTT
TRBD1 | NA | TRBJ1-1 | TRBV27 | CASSNRGMNTEAFF | TGTGCCAGCAGCAACAGGGGAATGAACACTGAAGCTTTCTTT
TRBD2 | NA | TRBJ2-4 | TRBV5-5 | CASSLFLAGGPSKNIQYF | TGTGCCAGCAGCTTGTTTCTAGCGGGAGGTCCTTCCAAAAACATTCAGTACTTC
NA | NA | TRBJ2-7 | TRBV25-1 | CASSGLSEQYF | TGTGCCAGCAGTGGCTTGAGCGAGCAGTACTTC